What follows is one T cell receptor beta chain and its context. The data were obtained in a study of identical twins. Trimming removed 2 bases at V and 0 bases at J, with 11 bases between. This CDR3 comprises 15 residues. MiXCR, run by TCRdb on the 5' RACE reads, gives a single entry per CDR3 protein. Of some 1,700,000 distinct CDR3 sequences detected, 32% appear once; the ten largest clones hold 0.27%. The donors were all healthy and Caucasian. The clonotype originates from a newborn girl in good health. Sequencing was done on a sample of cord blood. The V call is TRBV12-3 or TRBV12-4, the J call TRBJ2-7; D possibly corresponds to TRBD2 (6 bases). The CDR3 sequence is CASSLRLVPSYEQYF. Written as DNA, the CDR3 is TGTGCCAGCAGTTTAAGACTAGTCCCCTCCTACGAGCAGTACTTC.